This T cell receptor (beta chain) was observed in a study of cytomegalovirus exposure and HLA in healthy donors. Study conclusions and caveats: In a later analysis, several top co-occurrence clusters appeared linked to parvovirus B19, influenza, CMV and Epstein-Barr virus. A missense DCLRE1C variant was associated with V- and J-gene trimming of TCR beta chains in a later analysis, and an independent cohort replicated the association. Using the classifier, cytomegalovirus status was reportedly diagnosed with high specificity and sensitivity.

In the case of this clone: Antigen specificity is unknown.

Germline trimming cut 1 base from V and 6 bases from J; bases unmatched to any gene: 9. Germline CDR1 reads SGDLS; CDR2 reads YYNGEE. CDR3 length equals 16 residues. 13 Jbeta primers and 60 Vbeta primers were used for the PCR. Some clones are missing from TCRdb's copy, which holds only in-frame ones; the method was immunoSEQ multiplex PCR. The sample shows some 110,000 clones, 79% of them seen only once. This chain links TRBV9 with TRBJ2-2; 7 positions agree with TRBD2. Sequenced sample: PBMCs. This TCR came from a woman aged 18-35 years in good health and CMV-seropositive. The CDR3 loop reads CASSVLSGTTAGELFF. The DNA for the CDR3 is TGTGCCAGCAGCGTACTGAGCGGGACGACCGCCGGGGAGCTGTTTTTT. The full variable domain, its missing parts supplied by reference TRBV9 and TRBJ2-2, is DSGVTQTPKHLITATGQRVTLRCSPRSGDLSVYWYQQSLDQGLQFLIQYYNGEERAKGNILERFSAQQFPDLHSELNLSSLELGDSALYFCASSVLSGTTAGELFFGEGSRLTVL.